This T cell receptor beta chain was captured by sequencing in a study of cytomegalovirus exposure and HLA in healthy donors (dated by TCRdb to 2016 to 2017). A note on the overall study: According to an earlier analysis of several hundred of the donors, some 170 million T cells yielded roughly 110 million unique TCR beta sequences and about 280 Gb of sequence data. An early release covering 550 to 700 HLA-typed donors comprised about 290 gigabases of sequencing data and approximately 85 million unique TCR sequences. Of the 350 to 450 genotyped donors, around 81% fell in the genetic ancestry cluster associated with self-reported Caucasian donors. The study aimed to test whether cataloging public T cell receptors could reveal signatures of past pathogen exposure. The T cell repertoires of around 670 subjects were profiled by immunosequencing and related to cytomegalovirus serostatus. A separate validation cohort of 100 to 150 different subjects was used in addition to the approximately 700-subject first cohort. High-throughput TCR immunosequencing, statistical association of individual TCRs with disease status, and machine learning were combined to predict cytomegalovirus infection status. A later analysis re-analyzed previously published TCR beta repertoires from 666 donors and added high-resolution HLA genotyping to study TCR occurrence patterns. In the later analysis, no new phenotypic data were used to find candidate immune exposures; instead, reliance was placed on TCR beta sequences and their occurrence across donors. An earlier analysis of about 600 of the donors used high-throughput TCR beta sequencing to judge whether each TCR beta V gene segment behaved as functional or pseudogenic. Donor age, sex, ethnicity and CMV serostatus were compiled together with the repertoire data. A later genetic analysis took genome-wide SNP genotypes for 398 of the 666 donors and used that subset as a discovery cohort. Every repertoire in the discovery cohort had been generated on one and the same sequencing platform. Both class I and class II loci were covered by HLA typing, at four-digit resolution. Typing coverage varied by locus: roughly 629-640 donors for A, B, C, DRB1 and DQB1; approximately 560 for DQA1; over 600 for DPA1; 450 to 480 for DPB1. Four or five DR-DQ haplotypes were handled as single units for association and clustering because linkage in the cohort was strong. Among roughly 400 genotyped donors of the cohort, an average of approximately 240,000 unique TCR beta nucleotide sequences were sequenced per donor, about a sixth of them non-productive.

The germline V and J ends show losses of 6 bases and 10 bases respectively, and no gene match explains 10 bases of the junction. Including the terminal cysteine and phenylalanine, the CDR3 comprises 13 residues. The kept DNA is CDR3 alone, 39 bases in frame from the first base. From a lookup of the germline V gene, CDR1 and CDR2 are MGHDK and SYGVNS. Library method: the immunoSEQ multiplex PCR assay. For the multiplex PCR, a mixture combining 60 forward primers for TCR Vbeta segments and 13 reverse primers for TCR Jbeta segments was used. A multiplex PCR assay on genomic DNA amplified the CDR3 region of rearranged TCR beta genes. The Illumina HiSeq System was used to sequence the amplified TCR beta libraries as 87-base-pair reads. The original methods were these. In a later analysis, some 80 million unique TCR beta chains were counted across the 500 to 700 repertoires, and approximately 9.9 million of these chains were shared by at least two donors. Raw reads were error-corrected and collapsed into unique sequences with a nearest-neighbor algorithm that merged closely related sequences to remove PCR and sequencing errors. V, D and J gene segments were assigned by aligning CDR3 sequences to IMGT reference sequences. Each retained sequence needed at least a six-nucleotide match to both a V gene segment and a J gene segment. A rearrangement counted as productive if the CDR3 had no stop codons and remained in frame with V and J, and every other rearrangement counted as non-productive. Following IMGT convention, CDR3 was defined as the stretch from the second conserved V-encoded cysteine to the conserved J-encoded phenylalanine. In an earlier analysis of around 640 of the donors, sequences lacking an unambiguous match to a single V gene segment were excluded. An earlier analysis of 500 to 700 of the donors classified V segments as functional when productive rearrangements were above 56.7% and as segregating when the standard deviation between donors was above 5%. A statistical classification framework was built for diagnosing cytomegalovirus status from the catalog of TCR beta chain sequences. A later analysis assigned V and J genes by comparing TCR nucleotide sequences with IMGT/GENE-DB human TR gene sequences. A later analysis assigned CDR3 sequences and most-parsimonious VDJ recombination scenarios with the TCRdist pipeline. In a later analysis, every TCR beta chain was defined by the combination of its CDR3 amino acid sequence and its V-gene family, and reads without a unique V-gene family were dropped. A later analysis removed 550 to 700 highly shared, low-generation-probability nucleotide sequences to deal with suspected cross-contamination and a sequencing artifact. For each public chain, a later analysis derived a clonal expansion index from normalized ranks of inferred template counts within each repertoire. In a later analysis, generation probabilities were computed using a VDJ recombination model fitted to out-of-frame rearrangements, and the results were checked against IGoR. In a later analysis, hypergeometric tests were used to score TCR-TCR, TCR-HLA and TCR-CMV co-occurrence, with a repertoire-size bias correction applied to TCR pairs. To estimate false discovery rates, a later analysis permuted the HLA or CMV assignments 20 times. A later analysis grouped co-occurring TCRs with DBSCAN, adding TCRdist sequence similarity when clustering within HLA-allele-positive subsets. Repertoires with fewer than 30,000 or more than 120,000 public chains were left out of co-occurrence clustering, as were about 5 repertoires with anomalous nucleotide sharing. TCRdb stores this immuneACCESS table with in-frame sequences only. Part of the clones is absent; in the studies checked, under half of the shortfall reflects unresolved V genes, and no reason is known for the rest. V, J and clone size are those of that table, while D and trimming were read from the DNA. The table for this sample lists tens of thousands of clones; around three quarters of them were counted only once. About 12% of the sample belongs to the ten largest clones.

The research as a whole found: Compared with equally common non-associated chains, HLA-associated TCR beta chains in a later analysis were more clonally expanded and had lower generation probabilities. Only TCR beta chains were sequenced in this cohort, and the absence of alpha or paired-chain data limited detectable features. A cluster of highly shared sequence variants was judged likely to be a technical artifact of the sequencing pipeline. Immune exposure information for the cohort was limited to CMV serostatus. Correlated functional status among segregating V segments might be attributable to linkage disequilibrium, but an unknown experimental factor could not be ruled out. Cytomegalovirus status was reported to be diagnosed by the classifier with high specificity and sensitivity in both the original and validation cohorts. A further reported finding was that TCR beta sequences accurately predicted the HLA-A and HLA-B alleles for most subjects in the first cohort. Some IMGT-functional V segments, including TRBV6-2 and TRBV6-3, could not be told apart with the 87-base-pair reads, so those segments were excluded. Because some donors lacked HLA typing at each locus, the association tests relied only on the typed subset. A later analysis found that TCR association rates varied across HLA loci, with DRB1 alleles showing the most associated TCRs and HLA-C alleles the fewest. Most TCR sequences were observed very rarely across donors, whereas some public TCRs were present in many individuals. Most CMV-associated TCR beta chains appeared to be HLA-restricted in a later analysis, and the HLA associations seemed to be driven largely by CMV exposure. A few of the identified cytomegalovirus-associated TCR beta chains were confirmed in vitro to be specific for cytomegalovirus antigens. A later analysis associated about 17,000 TCR beta sequences with specific HLA alleles at a false discovery rate of 0.05. According to a later genetic analysis, donors in an Asian-associated ancestry cluster had fewer N-insertions in productive TCRs than the approximately 670-donor mean. An earlier analysis of approximately 500 of the donors showed that most TCR beta V segments appeared in productive rearrangements either about 87% or about 30% of the time, which broadly matched IMGT annotations. Strong co-occurrence of HLA alleles, especially DR and DQ, made assigning TCR associations to individual alleles difficult. Roughly uniform sequencing depth across donors was assumed in presence/absence analyses, although this assumption may not hold. The study listed 150 to 200 TCR beta chains as associated with cytomegalovirus. Because counts were too low, approximately 15 rarely observed V segments, including chromosome 9 orphons, were excluded from the earlier analysis of several hundred of the donors. An association between a missense DCLRE1C variant and V-gene and J-gene trimming of TCR beta chains was found in a later genetic analysis and replicated in an independent cohort. A later analysis reported that several top co-occurrence clusters appeared linked to parvovirus B19, influenza, CMV and Epstein-Barr virus. It was suggested by the authors that the approach could potentially be generalized to other disease states and immunological phenotypes.

About this clone: This receptor's antigen is unknown. No per-base quality is available; no much larger clone lies one base away.

In total, approximately 690 healthy bone marrow donors made up the cohort. At the time of sampling, all cohort members were nominally healthy, though unrecorded immune exposures were likely present. The donor was CMV seropositive and belonged to the group of over 250 seropositive cohort members. Each donor provided a peripheral blood sample, and peripheral blood mononuclear cells were used for TCR beta sequencing. The Qiagen DNeasy Blood Extraction Kit was used to extract genomic DNA from the blood cell samples. The sequence came from a male donor in good health and CMV-seropositive. The sequence is built from TRBV25-1 and TRBJ1-1, and 8 bases in between align with TRBD1. Specimen: PBMCs. The base sequence is TGTGCCAGCAGGCCACAGGGGGGGGTTATAGCTTTCTTT. This translates into CASRPQGGVIAFF.